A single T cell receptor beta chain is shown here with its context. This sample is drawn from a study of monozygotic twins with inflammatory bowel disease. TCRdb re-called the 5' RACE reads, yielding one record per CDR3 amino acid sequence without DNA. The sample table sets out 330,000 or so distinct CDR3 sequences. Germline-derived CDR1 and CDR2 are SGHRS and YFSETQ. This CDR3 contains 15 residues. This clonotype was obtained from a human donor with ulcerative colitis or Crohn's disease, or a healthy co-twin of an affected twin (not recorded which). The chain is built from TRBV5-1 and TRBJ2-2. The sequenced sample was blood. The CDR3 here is CASSLAGPNTGELFF.